These 25 T cell receptor beta chains share one sample of origin, sequenced in a study of synovial regulatory T cells in juvenile arthritis. Assay used: immunoSEQ multiplex PCR; TCRdb lists only in-frame clones, some missing. The sample totals around 10,000 clones. The sequencing sample was made of Treg cells from blood. This sample's subset: remaining (HLA-DR-negative) circulating blood Treg cells. All receptors come from a donor younger than 30 with juvenile idiopathic arthritis.

This sequence joins TRBV10-3 and TRBJ2-4. CDR3 length equals 16 residues. No DNA is given. The germline V gene encodes CDR1 ENHRY and CDR2 SYGVKD. CDR3 protein: CAISDFQLSAKNIQYF.

The chain links TRBV5-4 to TRBJ2-7; TCRdb gives TRBD2 as the D gene, but with no DNA this cannot be confirmed. This CDR3 contains 16 residues. No nucleotide data were recorded. Germline V gives CDR1 SGHNT, CDR2 YYREEE (reference sequence). The CDR3 is CASSRLAGLSLGEQYF.

J is TRBJ2-7 and V is TRBV21-1. TRBV21-1 is reported as a pseudogene. CDR3 length equals 15 residues. This entry has no DNA. CDR3 loop: CASSKRGRLSYEQYF.

The CDR3 loop is CASSDVGAGTGELFF. The genes are TRBV2 and TRBJ2-2; lacking DNA, the TRBD1 call made by TCRdb goes unchecked. The CDR3 runs to 15 residues. The record lacks a DNA sequence. Germline V CDR1 and CDR2: SNHLY, FYNNEI.

This rearrangement joins TRBV6-5 to TRBJ1-1; TCRdb reports TRBD1, a call that lacks DNA to check it against. Germline CDR1 is MNHEY and CDR2 is SVGAGI. This CDR3 has 15 amino acids. Only the protein is on record. The CDR3 protein is CASSYQPRVNTEAFF.

The rearrangement uses TRBV2 and TRBJ1-6. Germline CDR1 and CDR2: SNHLY and FYNNEI. The CDR3 contains 13 residues. There is no recorded DNA. The CDR3 protein is CASSVFGDSPLHF.

The rearrangement joins TRBV2 to TRBJ1-2. The CDR3 extends over 13 amino acids. There is no recorded DNA. Germline loops: CDR1 SNHLY, CDR2 FYNNEI. The CDR3 protein is CASHGGTLYGYTF. Using reference TRBV2 and TRBJ1-2 for the parts outside the CDR3, the full variable domain is EPEVTQTPSHQVTQMGQEVILRCVPISNHLYFYWYRQILGQKVEFLVSFYNNEISEKSEIFDDQFSVERPDGSNFTLKIRSTKLEDSAMYFCASHGGTLYGYTFGSGTRLTVV.

The chain carries TRBV6-5 and TRBJ2-1; TCRdb lists TRBD2, though no DNA is available to test this call. Germline CDR1 is MNHEY and CDR2 is SVGAGI. The CDR3 spans 16 residues. The DNA sequence is not available. The CDR3 reads CASSYSTGRGYNEQFF.

J is TRBJ2-3 and V is TRBV9; TCRdb names TRBD2, which stays unverified in the absence of DNA. From germline, CDR1 is SGDLS and CDR2 YYNGEE. The CDR3 sequence is 16 residues long. No DNA sequence was recorded. The CDR3 here is CASSVAPSRRTDTQYF.

The chain joins TRBV7-9 to TRBJ1-5; TCRdb gives TRBD1 as the D gene, but with no DNA this cannot be confirmed. This CDR3 contains 15 residues. No nucleotide data were recorded. CDR1 is SEHNR, CDR2 FQNEAQ, per germline (reference sequence). The chain's CDR3 is CASSHTDRSHQPQHF.

V usage is TRBV21-1 and J usage is TRBJ2-7; the TRBD1 assignment by TCRdb is unverifiable without DNA. TRBV21-1 is described as a pseudogene. The CDR3 has 13 amino acids. No DNA has been recorded. The CDR3 spells CASSKRQSYEQYF.

This chain uses TRBV4-3 with TRBJ2-7. The CDR3 totals 14 residues. DNA for this receptor is not on file. Germline assignment: CDR1 LGHNA and CDR2 YSLEER. CDR3 amino acids: CASSPERGPYEQYF.

This sequence joins TRBV5-6 and TRBJ1-3; TCRdb proposes TRBD1, but this gene call is untestable without DNA. Germline CDR1 SGHDT, CDR2 YYEEEE. There are 13 residues in the CDR3. DNA was not recorded. CDR3 sequence: CASTVGPKNTIYF. The full variable domain, rest sourced from reference TRBV5-6 and TRBJ1-3, is DAGVTQSPTHLIKTRGQQVTLRCSPKSGHDTVSWYQQALGQGPQFIFQYYEEEERQRGNFPDRFSGHQFPNYSSELNVNALLLGDSALYLCASTVGPKNTIYFGEGSWLTVV.

The V and J genes are TRBV19 and TRBJ1-1. CDR1 is LNHDA and CDR2 is SQIVND in the germline V gene (reference sequence). The CDR3 runs to 13 residues. DNA for this receptor is not on file. The CDR3 loop is CASSILENTEAFF.

This chain uses TRBV5-5 with TRBJ2-3; the TRBD2 assignment by TCRdb is unverifiable without DNA. The CDR3 is made up of 13 amino acids. No DNA was logged. Per the germline V gene, CDR1 is SGHKS and CDR2 is YYEKEE (reference sequence). CDR3 sequence reads: CASSVTGLPMQYF.

This clone is medium-sized by frequency. The CDR3 here is CASSPPGQDNSPLHF. The chain recombines TRBV5-4 with TRBJ1-6; TCRdb selects TRBD1, and the lack of DNA leaves this call unchecked. CDR3 length equals 15 residues. DNA is not on record. From germline, CDR1 is SGHNT and CDR2 YYREEE (reference sequence).

The chain uses TRBV9 and TRBJ1-3. Germline loops: CDR1 SGDLS, CDR2 YYNGEE. The CDR3 has 16 residues. No DNA sequence was recorded. CDR3 protein: CASSLSGSPSGNTIYF.

This chain connects TRBV5-1 to TRBJ1-4. This CDR3 is 14 amino acids long. No DNA was logged. The germline CDR1 and CDR2 sequences are SGHRS and YFSETQ. CDR3 residues: CASSLGGQGEKLFF.

The V gene is TRBV7-9, the J gene TRBJ2-7. The germline V gene has CDR1 SEHNR and CDR2 FQNEAQ (reference sequence). The CDR3 consists of 14 residues. DNA is not recorded here. CDR3 in amino acids: CASSARHGDYEQYF.

The V call is TRBV4-3, the J call TRBJ1-2. CDR3 length: 14 amino acids. The DNA is unrecorded. Germline V gene sequence: CDR1 LGHNA, CDR2 YSLEER. CDR3 sequence reads: CASSQERSFYGYTF.

The V call is TRBV28, the J call TRBJ2-2; the D call from TCRdb, TRBD2, cannot be confirmed without DNA. CDR1 is MDHEN and CDR2 is SYDVKM in the germline V gene. This CDR3 is 16 amino acids long. The coding DNA is unavailable. Here the CDR3 reads CASSRYGTSATGELFF. The whole variable domain, remainder taken from reference TRBV28 and TRBJ2-2, is DVKVTQSSRYLVKRTGEKVFLECVQDMDHENMFWYRQDPGLGLRLIYFSYDVKMKEKGDIPEGYSVSREKKERFSLILESASTNQTSMYLCASSRYGTSATGELFFGEGSRLTVL.

The CDR3 is CSVAGTSGYNEQFF. The chain recombines TRBV29-1 with TRBJ2-1; TCRdb's D call, TRBD2, is unchecked because there is no DNA. There are 14 residues in the CDR3. DNA for this receptor is not on file. Germline CDR1 SQVTM, CDR2 ANQGSEA.

The chain has TRBV2 and TRBJ1-3; TCRdb gives TRBD1 as the D gene, but with no DNA this cannot be confirmed. The CDR3 runs to 13 residues. No DNA sequence was recorded. Germline V gene lookup returns CDR1 SNHLY and CDR2 FYNNEI. CDR3 residues: CASRWDIGNTIYF.

The chain has TRBV4-3 and TRBJ1-6; the TCRdb D gene call, TRBD1, has no DNA to confirm it. The CDR3 has 14 amino acids. The DNA is not on file. Germline CDR1 is LGHNA and CDR2 is YSLEER. The CDR3 spells CASSLDRGVSPLHF.

The CDR3 spells CASSPPGHGNGYTF. The rearrangement links TRBV18 to TRBJ1-2; TCRdb proposes TRBD1, but this gene call is untestable without DNA. Germline CDR1 KGHSH, CDR2 LQKENI. The CDR3 spans 14 residues. Nucleotide data are not available. Using reference TRBV18 and TRBJ1-2 for the parts outside the CDR3, the full variable domain is NAGVMQNPRHLVRRRGQEARLRCSPMKGHSHVYWYRQLPEEGLKFMVYLQKENIIDESGMPKERFSAEFPKEGPSILRIQQVVRGDSAAYFCASSPPGHGNGYTFGSGTRLTVV.